This T cell receptor (beta chain) emerged from a study of identical twins. Findings of the study overall: There is a chance that invariant MAIT and iNKT cells partially muddied zero-insertion analyses. High-abundance cord blood beta clonotypes had fewer insertions; memory repertoires showed none.

Between the trimmed V and J ends, which lost 4 bases and 1 base, there was a span of 18 bases. The CDR3 has 17 residues. CDR1 and CDR2 (germline): MNHNS, SASEGT. This clonotype appeared many times. What it recognizes is unknown. Unique molecular identifiers were in the cDNA, with template-switch universal primer binding. MiXCR, applied by TCRdb to the 5' RACE reads, yields one record per CDR3 protein. Here the sample spans about 100,000 distinct CDR3 sequences, just under 6% being singletons. This sequence was found in a woman aged 45-65 years in good health. The chain has TRBV6-1 and TRBJ2-3, with D maybe TRBD2 (5 bases). Material: memory T cells sorted from blood. The CDR3: CASSGRASRTGTDTQYF. In DNA form, the CDR3 reads TGTGCCAGCAGTGGGCGGGCTAGCCGAACAGGCACAGATACGCAGTATTTT.